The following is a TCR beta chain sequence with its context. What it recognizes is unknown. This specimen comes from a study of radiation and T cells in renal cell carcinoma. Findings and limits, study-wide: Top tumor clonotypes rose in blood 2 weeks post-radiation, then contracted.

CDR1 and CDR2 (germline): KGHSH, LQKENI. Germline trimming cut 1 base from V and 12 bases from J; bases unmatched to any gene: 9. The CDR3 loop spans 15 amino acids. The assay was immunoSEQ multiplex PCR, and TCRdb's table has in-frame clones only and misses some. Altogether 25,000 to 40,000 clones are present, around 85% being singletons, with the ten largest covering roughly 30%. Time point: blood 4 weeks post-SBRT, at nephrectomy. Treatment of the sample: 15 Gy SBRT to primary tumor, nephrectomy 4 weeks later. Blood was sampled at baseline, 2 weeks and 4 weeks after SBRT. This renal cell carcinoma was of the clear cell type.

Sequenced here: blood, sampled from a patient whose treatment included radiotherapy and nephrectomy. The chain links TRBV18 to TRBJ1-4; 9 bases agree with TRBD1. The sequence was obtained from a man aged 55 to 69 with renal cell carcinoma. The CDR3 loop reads CASSPRTGDPRELFF. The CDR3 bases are TGTGCCAGCTCACCACGGACAGGGGACCCGAGGGAACTGTTTTTT.